Here is one T cell receptor (beta chain) with its context. Its antigen is not known. The Oncomine TCR Beta short-read assay sequenced DNA from cultured CD4+ T cells. A single record per CDR3 protein comes from TCRdb applying MiXCR to the PCR reads. The sample includes under 20,000 distinct CDR3 sequences, 25% to 40% of them seen just once. Indicated treatment: roughly nine-day PBMC culture with coronavirus spike peptide pools or control peptides (ViraFEST assay). The CDR3 is 15 amino acids. CDR1 is MNHEY and CDR2 is SMNVEV in the germline V gene (reference sequence). V lost 1 base and J lost 10; bases outside the gene matches: 6. This sample is drawn from a study of vaccination and CD4 T cells after COVID-19. In the study overall: Convalescent patients, SARS-CoV-2 positive by nasal swab PCR, comprised fewer than 10 mild cases and one severe case. Drawing of post-COVID samples took place a median roughly 95 days after diagnosis (range 35 to 161).

The source of this sequence is a human donor with COVID-19. The sample taken for sequencing was cultured CD4+ T cells from blood. The chain uses TRBV27 and TRBJ1-4; 10 bases align to TRBD1. The DNA of the CDR3 is TGTGCCAGCAGTTTATTGGACAGGGGGAAAGGAAAACTGTTTTTT. Translation gives CASSLLDRGKGKLFF.